These 24 T cell receptor beta chains came from one sample sequenced in a study of T cell responses to AZD1222 COVID-19 vaccine. TCRdb's copy holds only in-frame clones and misses some; the assay was immunoSEQ multiplex PCR. The repertoire has some 53,000 clones, 87% of them found once; the top ten carry roughly 3%. Here the sequenced sample was peripheral blood, taken 28 days after the second AZD1222 dose. These receptors were obtained from an adult who received the AZD1222 COVID-19 vaccine.

The rearrangement links TRBV3-1 (or the pseudogene TRBV3-2) to TRBJ2-3; TRBD2 matches at 13 bases. J lost 1 base, V lost 5 bases, and 9 bases had no gene match. In germline, CDR1 is LGHDT, CDR2 YNNKEL (reference sequence). The CDR3 spans 18 residues. The CDR3 loop is CASSTTSGRAWGTDTQYF. The CDR3 nucleotides read TGTGCCAGCAGCACTACTAGCGGGAGGGCCTGGGGCACAGATACGCAGTATTTT.

This clone came up once. The J gene is TRBJ2-3, the V gene TRBV7-8; D gene ambiguous. The germline V gene encodes CDR1 SGHVS and CDR2 FQNEAQ. The CDR3 is 16 amino acids. Trimming took 1 base from V and 4 from J, leaving 15 bases between them. CDR3 bases: TGTGCCAGCAGCTTAGATTCCACGCGGTACGCAGATACGCAGTATTTT. Protein product: CASSLDSTRYADTQYF.

This chain joins TRBV6-1 and TRBJ2-3; weak D call: TRBD2 (6 bases). The CDR3 has 12 amino acids. Germline V gene lookup returns CDR1 MNHNS and CDR2 SASEGT. V lost 11 bases to trimming and J lost 2 bases, with 11 bases between them. CDR3 sequence: CARRASTDTQYF. CDR3 bases: TGTGCCCGGAGGGCGTCCACAGATACGCAGTATTTT.

Regarding this clone: At one end the junction does not follow the germline gene, possibly because of a read error. This chain links TRBV14 with TRBJ2-3; D may be TRBD1 (6 bases). Per germline, CDR1 SGHDN and CDR2 FVKESK. This CDR3 region has 13 residues. Here the CDR3 DNA reads TGTGCCAGCAGCCAAGATCTGTTGGACAGACCGATTTTT. The encoded protein is CASSQDLLDRPIF.

The chain recombines TRBV10-3 with TRBJ1-2, with a weak D call TRBD1 (6 bases). This CDR3 is built from 15 residues. Trimming stripped 4 bases from V and 6 bases from J, with 18 bases between. Germline CDR1 ENHRY, CDR2 SYGVKD. The CDR3 region is CAISVRGARIDGYTF. The CDR3, as DNA: TGTGCCATCAGTGTGCGGGGGGCGCGCATAGATGGCTACACCTTC.

V gene TRBV28 combines with J gene TRBJ2-3; 9 nucleotides agree with TRBD2. This CDR3 has 16 amino acids. V was pared by 9 bases and J by 5 bases, with 15 bases of the junction left unmatched. Germline values: CDR1 MDHEN, CDR2 SYDVKM. CDR3 residues: CASSNPAGGWVDTQYF. CDR3 nucleotides: TGTGCCAGTTCTAACCCCGCGGGAGGGTGGGTAGATACGCAGTATTTT.

The rearrangement joins TRBV9 to TRBJ2-7; D may be TRBD1 (5 bases). Germline V gene lookup returns CDR1 SGDLS and CDR2 YYNGEE. V dropped 4 bases and J dropped 3 bases, with 14 bases sitting between them. The CDR3 extends over 14 amino acids. In nucleotides, the CDR3 is TGTGCCAGCAGCCCACAGGTAATGCTCTACGAGCAGTACTTC. It codes for CASSPQVMLYEQYF.

CDR3 sequence: CASSQGVVVGHTGELFF. DNA for the CDR3: TGTGCCAGCAGCCAAGGTGTTGTTGTGGGACACACCGGGGAGCTGTTTTTT. This sequence joins TRBV3-1 (or the pseudogene TRBV3-2) and TRBJ2-2, with D perhaps being TRBD1 or TRBD2 (5 bases each). V was shortened by 1 base and J by 3 bases, with 15 bases between the two germline ends. This CDR3 has 17 residues. CDR1 LGHDT and CDR2 YNNKEL come from the germline V gene (reference sequence).

The chain uses TRBV3-1 (or the pseudogene TRBV3-2) and TRBJ2-2, with D perhaps being TRBD1 or TRBD2 (5 bases each). The CDR3 consists of 16 residues. Germline CDR1 and CDR2: LGHDT and YNNKEL (reference sequence). V lost 2 bases, J lost 6 bases, and 16 bases lay in between. The chain's CDR3 is CASSQPPGRAAGELFF. The DNA of the CDR3 is TGTGCCAGCAGCCAACCCCCAGGGAGAGCAGCCGGGGAGCTGTTTTTT.

This clone has a single count. The chain couples TRBV14 to TRBJ2-7; D gene unclear. Germline CDR1 SGHDN, CDR2 FVKESK. The CDR3 is made up of 12 amino acids. V was cut by 5 bases and J by 7 bases, with 12 bases left in between. The CDR3 loop reads CASSDSPWEQYF. CDR3 in DNA: TGTGCCAGCAGCGACTCCCCCTGGGAGCAGTACTTC.

The genes are TRBV7-8 and TRBJ1-6; D might be TRBD1 (5 bases). The CDR3 loop spans 17 amino acids. CDR1 is SGHVS, CDR2 FQNEAQ, per germline. Trimming left V 3 bases short and J 0 bases short, with 12 bases between. As DNA, the CDR3 is TGTGCCAGCAGCTTTAATGTCGGGACCTCCTATAATTCACCCCTCCACTTT. This gives the protein CASSFNVGTSYNSPLHF.

V is TRBV28 and J is TRBJ2-3; tentative D call: TRBD1 (6 bases). This CDR3 comprises 15 residues. The V gene lost 2 bases and the J gene lost 2 bases, with 11 bases spanning the gap. The germline V gene encodes CDR1 MDHEN and CDR2 SYDVKM. DNA for the CDR3: TGTGCCAGCAGTTTACTGGGGGCTTCCACAGATACGCAGTATTTT. Translation: CASSLLGASTDTQYF.

This rearrangement joins TRBV2 to TRBJ2-5; TRBD1 matches 10 bases. Trimming at V came to 5 bases and at J to 0 bases, leaving 6 bases not matched to a gene. Germline V gene lookup returns CDR1 SNHLY and CDR2 FYNNEI. CDR3 length: 16 residues. CDR3 sequence reads: CASSPGTGANQETQYF. The CDR3 coding sequence is TGTGCCAGCAGTCCCGGGACAGGGGCCAACCAAGAGACCCAGTACTTC.

This chain uses TRBV21-1 with TRBJ2-3; the table's D call, TRBD2, was not checked against the DNA. TRBV21-1 is an annotated pseudogene. The CDR3 loop spans 18 amino acids. For the CDR3, the DNA is TGTGCCAGCAGCAAAGGGATGAGGCCCAGCGAGAGCACAGATACGCAGTATTTT. Protein product: CASSKGMRPSESTDTQYF.

The chain combines TRBV5-1 with TRBJ2-7, with D possibly TRBD1 on 6 matching bases. The V and J ends lost 5 bases and 4 bases respectively, with 16 bases between them. The germline V gene has CDR1 SGHRS and CDR2 YFSETQ. CDR3 length equals 14 residues. The CDR3 is CASSGSGVVYEQYF. For the CDR3, the DNA is TGCGCCAGCAGTGGATCAGGGGTGGTGTACGAGCAGTACTTC. Full variable domain (outside the CDR3, taken from reference TRBV5-1 and TRBJ2-7): KAGVTQTPRYLIKTRGQQVTLSCSPISGHRSVSWYQQTPGQGLQFLFEYFSETQRNKGNFPGRFSGRQFSNSRSEMNVSTLELGDSALYLCASSGSGVVYEQYFGPGTRLTVT.

This clone was seen a single time. The genes are TRBV19 and TRBJ2-3; 9 bases match TRBD2. The CDR3 is 14 amino acids. Per germline, CDR1 LNHDA and CDR2 SQIVND (reference sequence). V trimming: 4 bases; J trimming: 10 bases; junction bases outside the gene matches: 9. The CDR3 is CASSTRVAGVAQYF. CDR3 nucleotide sequence: TGTGCCAGTAGTACCAGGGTAGCGGGGGTGGCGCAGTATTTT. The variable domain in full, completed from reference TRBV19 and TRBJ2-3, reads DGGITQSPKYLFRKEGQNVTLSCEQNLNHDAMYWYRQDPGQGLRLIYYSQIVNDFQKGDIAEGYSVSREKKESFPLTVTSAQKNPTAFYLCASSTRVAGVAQYFGPGTRLTVL.

This clone was seen just once. The gene calls are TRBV28 and TRBJ2-5; D is perhaps TRBD1 or TRBD2 (6 bases each). The germline V gene encodes CDR1 MDHEN and CDR2 SYDVKM. The CDR3 is made up of 13 amino acids. In nucleotides, the CDR3 is TGTGCGAGCTCCGACTGGGGGGCAGAGACCCAGTACTTC. This codes for CASSDWGAETQYF.

V is TRBV6-5 and J is TRBJ2-6; D is possibly TRBD2 (6 bases). Per the germline V gene, CDR1 is MNHEY and CDR2 is SVGAGI. The length of the CDR3 is 16 residues. V was trimmed by 0 bases and J by 1 base, leaving 7 bases between them. The chain's CDR3 is CASSYSGGSGANVLTF. The CDR3 DNA is TGTGCCAGCAGTTACTCGGGGGGTTCTGGGGCCAACGTCCTGACTTTC.

The chain has TRBV6-6 and TRBJ2-2; 8 bases match TRBD2. The germline CDR1 and CDR2 sequences are MNHNY and SVGAGI (reference sequence). V shed 10 bases and J 1 base; nucleotides not matched to a gene: 8. The CDR3 length is 15 residues. The CDR3 here is CATGAGVGNTGELFF. The CDR3 bases are TGTGCCACTGGAGCGGGAGTTGGGAACACCGGGGAGCTGTTTTTT.

This chain joins TRBV9 and TRBJ1-3; 7 bases agree with TRBD1. Germline lookup yields CDR1 SGDLS and CDR2 YYNGEE. J lost 4 bases, V lost 0 bases, and 4 bases had no gene match. This CDR3 spans 15 amino acids. The CDR3 DNA reads TGTGCCAGCAGCGTAGGGGACAGCGACGGAAACACCATATATTTT. Its protein product is CASSVGDSDGNTIYF. The complete variable domain, with remaining parts taken from reference TRBV9 and TRBJ1-3, reads DSGVTQTPKHLITATGQRVTLRCSPRSGDLSVYWYQQSLDQGLQFLIQYYNGEERAKGNILERFSAQQFPDLHSELNLSSLELGDSALYFCASSVGDSDGNTIYFGEGSWLTVV.

The rearrangement joins TRBV24-1 to TRBJ2-6; D gene uncertain. Trimming shortened V by 3 bases and J by 0 bases, and 20 bases separated the two germline ends. The germline V gene has CDR1 KGHDR and CDR2 SFDVKD. CDR3 size: 20 residues. The CDR3 reads CATSDPSGPRGLSGANVLTF. CDR3 bases: TGTGCCACCAGTGATCCGTCCGGGCCGAGAGGCCTCTCTGGGGCCAACGTCCTGACTTTC.

The rearrangement links TRBV5-4 to TRBJ2-5; no reliable D call. V lost 0 bases and J 4 bases, leaving 16 bases between the germline ends. Germline CDR1 is SGHNT and CDR2 is YYREEE (reference sequence). The CDR3 is 16 amino acids. CDR3 sequence reads: CASSLEGLQRPETQYF. The CDR3 region has the DNA TGTGCCAGCAGCTTGGAAGGCTTACAGCGTCCAGAGACCCAGTACTTC.

This clone was picked up one time. This sequence joins TRBV5-1 and TRBJ2-7; D gene uncertain. This CDR3 has 11 residues. Germline V gene data show CDR1 as SGHRS and CDR2 as YFSETQ. The V gene lost 0 bases and the J gene lost 6 bases, with 4 bases spanning the gap. As DNA, the CDR3 is TGCGCCAGCAGCTTGGAGGGCGAGCAGTACTTC. It yields the protein CASSLEGEQYF.

The chain joins TRBV5-1 to TRBJ2-2; 7 bases are a match to TRBD1. Germline V gene data show CDR1 as SGHRS and CDR2 as YFSETQ. With V trimmed by 2 bases and J by 1 base, 2 bases remained unmatched. This CDR3 region has 15 residues. The DNA for the CDR3 is TGCGCCAGCAGCTTAGGGGGCATGAACACCGGGGAGCTGTTTTTT. As protein: CASSLGGMNTGELFF.